The clone carrying this T cell receptor (beta chain) was recorded a few times. The antigen is not known. TCRdb recomputed calls from the reads with MiXCR, one row per CDR3 protein. The table has fewer than 850,000 distinct CDR3 sequences, approximately 32% seen once. This entry comes from a study of T cell repertoires in cytomegalovirus infection. Trimming at V came to 7 bases and at J to 0 bases, leaving 10 bases not matched to a gene. The germline gives CDR1 SNHLY, CDR2 FYNNEI. The length of the CDR3 is 17 residues. This TCR derives from a human donor in good health (CMV status not recorded). Some clones in this sample may be carry-over from other donors' samples. The material was cultured CD8+ T cells from PBMCs, obtained from culture after CMV antigen stimulation. V gene TRBV2 combines with J gene TRBJ2-3; 10 nucleotides match TRBD2. CDR3 nucleotides: TGTGCCAGCAAGAGCGGGGGGGCCCTCTCTAGCACAGATACGCAGTATTTT. Translating gives CASKSGGALSSTDTQYF.